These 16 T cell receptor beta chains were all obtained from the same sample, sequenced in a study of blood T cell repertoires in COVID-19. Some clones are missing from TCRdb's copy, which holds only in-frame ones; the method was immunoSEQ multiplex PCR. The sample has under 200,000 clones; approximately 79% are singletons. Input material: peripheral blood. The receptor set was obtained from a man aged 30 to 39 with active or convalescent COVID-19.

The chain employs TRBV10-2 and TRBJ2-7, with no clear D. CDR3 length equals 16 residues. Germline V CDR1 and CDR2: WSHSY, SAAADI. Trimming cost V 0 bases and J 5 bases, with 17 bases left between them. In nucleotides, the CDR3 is TGCGCCAGCAGTGAGTCGAAGAGACAAAAGTCCCACGAGCAGTACGTC. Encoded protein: CASSESKRQKSHEQYV.

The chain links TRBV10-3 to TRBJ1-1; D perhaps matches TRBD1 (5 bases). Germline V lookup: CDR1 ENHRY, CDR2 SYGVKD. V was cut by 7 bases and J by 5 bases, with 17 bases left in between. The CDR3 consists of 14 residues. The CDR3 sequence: CAIKTAGLGTEAFF. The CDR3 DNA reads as TGTGCCATCAAGACGGCAGGGCTTGGGACTGAAGCTTTCTTT.

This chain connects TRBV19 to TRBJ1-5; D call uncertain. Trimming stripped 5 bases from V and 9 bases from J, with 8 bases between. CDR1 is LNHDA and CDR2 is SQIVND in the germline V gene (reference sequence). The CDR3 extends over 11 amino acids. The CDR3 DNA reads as TGTGCCAGTAGTGGCCGGGGGCCCCAGCATTTT. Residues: CASSGRGPQHF.

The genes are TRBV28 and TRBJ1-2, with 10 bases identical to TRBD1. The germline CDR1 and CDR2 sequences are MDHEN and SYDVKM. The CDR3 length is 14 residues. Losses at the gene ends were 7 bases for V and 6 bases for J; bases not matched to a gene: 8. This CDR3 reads CASKPTGGKDGYTF. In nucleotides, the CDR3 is TGTGCCAGCAAACCGACAGGGGGCAAGGATGGCTACACCTTC.

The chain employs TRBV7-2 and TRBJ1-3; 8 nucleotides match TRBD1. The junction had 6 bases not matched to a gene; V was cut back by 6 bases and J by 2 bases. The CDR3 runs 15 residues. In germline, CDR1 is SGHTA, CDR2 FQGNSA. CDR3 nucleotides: TGTGCCAGCAGTGGAACGACAGGGGCTGGAAACACCATATATTTT. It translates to CASSGTTGAGNTIYF.

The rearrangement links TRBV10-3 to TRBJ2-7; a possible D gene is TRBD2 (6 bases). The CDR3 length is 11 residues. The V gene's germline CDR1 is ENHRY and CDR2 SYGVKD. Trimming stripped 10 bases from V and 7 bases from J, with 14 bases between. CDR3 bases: TGTGCCACCTCGGGGGTTGGGGAGCAGTACGTC. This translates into CATSGVGEQYV.

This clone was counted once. CDR3 sequence (DNA): TGTGCCACCAGCAGAGAGCCAGGGGATTGGCTCGGCTACACCTTC. It is translated as CATSREPGDWLGYTF. The chain couples TRBV15 to TRBJ1-2; maybe TRBD1 (6 bases). Trimming took off 0 bases at V and 8 bases at J, with 16 bases between the two ends. The CDR3 sequence is 15 residues long. Germline lookup yields CDR1 LNHNV and CDR2 YYDKDF (reference sequence). Full variable domain (outside the CDR3, taken from reference TRBV15 and TRBJ1-2): DAMVIQNPRYQVTQFGKPVTLSCSQTLNHNVMYWYQQKSSQAPKLLFHYYDKDFNNEADTPDNFQSRRPNTSFCFLDIRSPGLGDTAMYLCATSREPGDWLGYTFGSGTRLTVV.

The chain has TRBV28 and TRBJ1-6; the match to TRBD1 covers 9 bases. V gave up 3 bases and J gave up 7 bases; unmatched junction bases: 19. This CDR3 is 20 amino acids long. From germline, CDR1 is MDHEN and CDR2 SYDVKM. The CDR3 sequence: CASSFFGLRGTGPSNSPLHF. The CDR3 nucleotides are TGTGCCAGCAGTTTCTTTGGGCTAAGAGGGACAGGGCCATCAAATTCACCCCTCCACTTT.

The CDR3: CASSQENPGGGYTF. For the CDR3, the DNA is TGCGCCAGCAGCCAAGAAAACCCCGGCGGGGGCTACACCTTC. The genes are TRBV4-1 and TRBJ1-2, with unresolved D. The germline V and J ends were trimmed by 0 bases and 8 bases, with 13 bases remaining between them. This CDR3 is 14 amino acids long. Looked up from germline, CDR1 is MGHRA and CDR2 is YSYEKL.

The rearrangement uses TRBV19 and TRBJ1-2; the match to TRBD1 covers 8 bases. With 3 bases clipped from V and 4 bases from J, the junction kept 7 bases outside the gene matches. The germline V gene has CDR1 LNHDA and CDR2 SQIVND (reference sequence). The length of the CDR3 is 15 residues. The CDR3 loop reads CASSILGQGVYGYTF. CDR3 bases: TGTGCCAGTAGTATCCTCGGACAGGGAGTCTATGGCTACACCTTC.

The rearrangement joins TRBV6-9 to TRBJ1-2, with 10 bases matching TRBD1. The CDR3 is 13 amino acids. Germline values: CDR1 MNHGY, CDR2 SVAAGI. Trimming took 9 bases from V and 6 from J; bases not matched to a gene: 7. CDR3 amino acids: CASVWGQGNGYTF. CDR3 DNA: TGTGCCAGTGTGTGGGGACAGGGGAATGGCTACACCTTC.

CDR3 residues: CASSLERQGRGEKLFF. CDR3 bases: TGTGCCAGCAGCTTAGAGAGACAGGGGAGGGGTGAAAAACTGTTTTTT. The V call is TRBV11-2, the J call TRBJ1-4, with 8 bases identical to TRBD1. CDR3 length: 16 amino acids. The germline CDR1 and CDR2 sequences are SGHAT and FQNNGV. V trimming: 0 bases; J trimming: 7 bases; junction bases outside the gene matches: 7.

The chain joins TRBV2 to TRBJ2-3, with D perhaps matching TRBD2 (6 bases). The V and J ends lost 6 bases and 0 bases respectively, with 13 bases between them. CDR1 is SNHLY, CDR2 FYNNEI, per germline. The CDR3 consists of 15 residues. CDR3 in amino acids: CASRDTSLSTDTQYF. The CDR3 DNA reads TGTGCCAGCAGAGACACTAGCCTTAGCACAGATACGCAGTATTTT.

The CDR3: CATSGLTSGLRTQYF. CDR3 coding DNA: TGTGCCACCAGCGGGTTGACTAGCGGCCTACGGACCCAGTACTTC. J is TRBJ2-5 and V is TRBV15; 9 bases align to TRBD2. The CDR3 totals 15 residues. With 5 bases clipped from V and 7 bases from J, the junction kept 11 bases outside the gene matches. Germline V gives CDR1 LNHNV, CDR2 YYDKDF (reference sequence).

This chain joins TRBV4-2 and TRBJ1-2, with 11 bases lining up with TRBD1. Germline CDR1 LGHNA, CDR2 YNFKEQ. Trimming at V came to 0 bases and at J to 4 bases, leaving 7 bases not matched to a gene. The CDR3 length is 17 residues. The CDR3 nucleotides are TGTGCCAGCAGCCAAGATCGGTCCGGGACAGGGGGCTATGGCTACACCTTC. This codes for CASSQDRSGTGGYGYTF.

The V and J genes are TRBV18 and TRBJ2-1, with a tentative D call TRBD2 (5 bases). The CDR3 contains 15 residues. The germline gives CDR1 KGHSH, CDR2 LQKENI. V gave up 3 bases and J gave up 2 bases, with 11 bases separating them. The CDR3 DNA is TGTGCCAGCTCACCTCCGGGGATCGCCTACAATGAGCAGTTCTTC. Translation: CASSPPGIAYNEQFF.